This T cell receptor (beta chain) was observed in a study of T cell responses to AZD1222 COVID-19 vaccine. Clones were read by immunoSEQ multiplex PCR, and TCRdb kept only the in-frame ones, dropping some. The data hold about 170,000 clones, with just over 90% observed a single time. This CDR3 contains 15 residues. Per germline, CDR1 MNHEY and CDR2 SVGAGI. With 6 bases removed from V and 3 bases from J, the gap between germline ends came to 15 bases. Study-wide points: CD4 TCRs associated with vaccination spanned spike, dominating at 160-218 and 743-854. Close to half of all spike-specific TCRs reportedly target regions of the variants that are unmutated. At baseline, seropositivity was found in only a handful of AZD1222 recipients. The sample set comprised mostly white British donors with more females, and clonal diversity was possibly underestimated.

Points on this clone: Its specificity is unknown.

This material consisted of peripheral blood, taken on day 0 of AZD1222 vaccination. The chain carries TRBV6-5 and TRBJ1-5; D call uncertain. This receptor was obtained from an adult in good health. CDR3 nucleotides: TGTGCCAGCAGAAAGGAACGGCAGTACAATCAGCCCCAGCATTTT. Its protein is CASRKERQYNQPQHF.